The clone carrying this T cell receptor (beta chain) occurred many times. Its antigen is unidentified. The diagnostic basis comprised clinical symptoms, serum thyroxine and TRAb, thyroid ultrasound and orbital computed tomography. Germline CDR1 is SGHNT and CDR2 is YENEEA. This CDR3 contains 16 residues. Trimming removed 2 bases from V and 2 bases from J, with 13 bases in between. It was RNA transcripts that yielded the amplified TCR beta CDR3 regions. HTBI primers were the set used in a first-round RT-PCR of the TCR CDR3. TCRdb redid the calling of the multiplex PCR reads with MiXCR, one entry per CDR3 protein. The table has some 320,000 distinct CDR3 sequences, 12% to 15% seen once. This sample is part of a study of T cells in Graves' hyperthyroidism and ophthalmopathy. Study context: At initial diagnosis, before any treatment had begun, peripheral blood was obtained.

Study-wide results and caveats: Before onset, ophthalmopathy was predicted by the model a median around 6.5 months earlier.

This sequence was found in a middle-aged woman with Graves' ophthalmopathy. The source material was blood. The chain links TRBV11-3 to TRBJ2-1; possibly TRBD1 for D (5 bases). The CDR3 is CASSLIIQGPYNEQFF. CDR3 coding DNA: TGTGCCAGCAGCTTAATCATCCAGGGCCCCTACAATGAGCAGTTCTTC.